The 4 T cell receptor beta chains reported below all come from one sample, sequenced in a study of blood T cells in healthy people across ages. Primed by a sample-barcoded 5' primer and a J-beta primer mix, a second PCR proceeded for about 6 to 11 cycles. One entry per CDR3 protein, called by TCRdb with MiXCR from the 5' RACE reads. Of about 1,400,000 distinct CDR3 sequences detected, about 40% appear once; the ten largest clones hold under 8%. The material sequenced was blood. These receptors came from a young woman in good health.

This clonotype appeared a few times. The chain recombines TRBV5-1 with TRBJ2-7; 7 nucleotides line up with TRBD1. Germline V gives CDR1 SGHRS, CDR2 YFSETQ. CDR3 length equals 12 residues. J was trimmed by 6 bases and V by 2 bases; bases with no gene match: 2. The CDR3 sequence is CASSLRQGEQYF. CDR3 nucleotides: TGCGCCAGCAGCTTACGACAGGGCGAGCAGTACTTC.

This clonotype was picked up a small number of times. This rearrangement joins TRBV29-1 to TRBJ2-1; TRBD1 might be the D (6 bases). The V end lost 2 bases, the J end lost 8 bases, and 22 bases lay between the germline ends. CDR1 is SQVTM and CDR2 is ANQGSEA in the germline V gene. The CDR3 covers 16 residues. The CDR3 DNA is TGCAGCGTTGAACCGGGAACCCGGGACATCTTCGATGAGCAGTTCTTC. Amino acids: CSVEPGTRDIFDEQFF.

The J gene is TRBJ2-3, the V gene TRBV4-2; TRBD2 matches at 12 bases. This CDR3 has 19 residues. Germline CDR1 reads LGHNA; CDR2 reads YNFKEQ. V lost 0 bases and J lost 2; bases outside the gene matches: 9. As DNA, the CDR3 is TGTGCCAGCAGCCAAGATAGGGTTCGACTAGCGGGAGTCACAGATACGCAGTATTTT. It specifies CASSQDRVRLAGVTDTQYF.

This chain uses TRBV20-1 with TRBJ2-5; possible D gene TRBD2, 6 bases. V shed 1 base and J shed 7 bases, with 25 bases lying between them. Germline V gives CDR1 DFQATT, CDR2 SNEGSKA (reference sequence). The CDR3 totals 17 residues. The CDR3 region has the DNA TGCAGTGCTAGAGTCCAGACTAGTGTGGGGATCGATTGGACCCAGTACTTC. Its translation: CSARVQTSVGIDWTQYF.